These 11 T cell receptor beta chains came from one sample sequenced in a study of identifying expanded T cells in peripheral blood. Profiled with immunoSEQ multiplex PCR; TCRdb holds only in-frame clones, not every one. Of more than 90,000 clones in the sample, around nine tenths were seen once. Material for sequencing was blood. These receptors all stem from a person between 18 and 69 years old in good health.

The chain recombines TRBV5-6 with TRBJ2-5; D uncertain. CDR3 length: 13 amino acids. From germline, CDR1 is SGHDT and CDR2 YYEEEE. V was trimmed by 2 bases and J by 4 bases, leaving 9 bases between them. The CDR3 DNA reads as TGTGCCAGCAGCTTCCCGGCGGTAGAGACCCAGTACTTC. Encoded protein: CASSFPAVETQYF.

The CDR3 nucleotides read TGTGCCAGCAGTTGGACAGGGGACACCAATCAGCCCCAGCATTTT. It specifies CASSWTGDTNQPQHF. This chain connects TRBV2 to TRBJ1-5; TRBD1 aligns across 9 bases. The J segment lost 3 bases and the V segment lost 5 bases, leaving 5 bases of the junction unmatched. The CDR3 sequence is 15 residues long. The germline V gene encodes CDR1 SNHLY and CDR2 FYNNEI.

This chain uses TRBV21-1 with TRBJ1-5. TRBV21-1 is an annotated pseudogene. This CDR3 spans 18 amino acids. The CDR3, as DNA: TGTGCCACCCTACCCAGGAGCATCCAGTTTTATAGCAATCAGCCCCAGCATTTT. This codes for CATLPRSIQFYSNQPQHF.

This chain connects TRBV4-3 to TRBJ2-7; a possible D gene is TRBD2 (5 bases). CDR1 is LGHNA and CDR2 is YSLEER in the germline V gene. The CDR3 loop spans 14 amino acids. Trimming took 4 bases from V and 2 from J, leaving 12 bases between them. The CDR3 DNA follows: TGCGCCAGCAGCCCAGACCCGGGAACCTACGAGCAGTACTTC. Translating gives CASSPDPGTYEQYF.

The gene calls are TRBV15 and TRBJ1-2; 8 positions agree with TRBD1. The length of the CDR3 is 16 residues. Trimming took 2 bases from V and 5 from J; bases not matched to a gene: 10. Germline CDR1 reads LNHNV; CDR2 reads YYDKDF (reference sequence). In DNA form, the CDR3 reads TGTGCCACCAGCAGACCCGGGACAGGCAGAGATTATGGCTACACCTTC. It encodes CATSRPGTGRDYGYTF.

This rearrangement joins TRBV7-9 to TRBJ2-7; a possible D gene is TRBD1 (5 bases). Trimming pared 0 bases from V and 5 bases from J, leaving 20 bases between. The length of the CDR3 is 17 residues. CDR1 is SEHNR, CDR2 FQNEAQ, per germline (reference sequence). The CDR3 DNA reads TGTGCCAGCAGCTTAGCGGCTTTAATGGCAGGGAACCACGAGCAGTACTTC. Translation gives CASSLAALMAGNHEQYF.

The J gene is TRBJ2-2, the V gene TRBV7-9; D possibly corresponds to TRBD1 (6 bases). Germline V lookup: CDR1 SEHNR, CDR2 FQNEAQ (reference sequence). The CDR3 has 16 residues. V was pared by 5 bases and J by 4 bases, with 17 bases between. For the CDR3, the DNA is TGTGCCAGCAGCCCTTCACACAGGGAAAGCACCGGGGAGCTGTTTTTT. It specifies CASSPSHRESTGELFF.

The J gene is TRBJ2-7, the V gene TRBV7-9, with a tentative D call TRBD2 (6 bases). This CDR3 is 12 amino acids long. Germline values: CDR1 SEHNR, CDR2 FQNEAQ (reference sequence). Between the trimmed V and J ends, which lost 5 bases and 6 bases, there was a span of 11 bases. CDR3 region: CASSRDSGEQYF. DNA for the CDR3: TGTGCCAGCAGCCGGGACTCGGGCGAGCAGTACTTC.

The chain uses TRBV29-1 and TRBJ1-2; 7 bases map to TRBD1. CDR3 length equals 16 residues. The V and J ends lost 1 base and 4 bases, in that order; junction bases with no gene match: 12. From germline, CDR1 is SQVTM and CDR2 ANQGSEA. The DNA for the CDR3 is TGCAGCGTTGAAGGATATTCTGAGACAGGGAGCTATGGCTACACCTTC. Protein product: CSVEGYSETGSYGYTF.

The chain combines TRBV7-2 with TRBJ2-1; 8 bases line up with TRBD2. Germline V lookup: CDR1 SGHTA, CDR2 FQGNSA. The CDR3 contains 18 residues. J lost 0 bases, V lost 3 bases, and 10 bases had no gene match. CDR3 sequence: CASSFSREGGSSYNEQFF. The CDR3 coding sequence is TGTGCCAGCAGCTTTTCCCGGGAGGGGGGTAGCTCCTACAATGAGCAGTTCTTC.

The chain links TRBV23-1 to TRBJ1-3; 7 bases line up with TRBD1. TRBV23-1 counts as an open reading frame of uncertain function. Unmatched junction bases numbered 1, after V lost 2 bases and J lost 0 bases. This CDR3 spans 15 amino acids. The CDR3 loop reads CASSQGDSSGNTIYF. DNA of the CDR3: TGCGCCAGCAGTCAAGGGGACAGCTCTGGAAACACCATATATTTT.